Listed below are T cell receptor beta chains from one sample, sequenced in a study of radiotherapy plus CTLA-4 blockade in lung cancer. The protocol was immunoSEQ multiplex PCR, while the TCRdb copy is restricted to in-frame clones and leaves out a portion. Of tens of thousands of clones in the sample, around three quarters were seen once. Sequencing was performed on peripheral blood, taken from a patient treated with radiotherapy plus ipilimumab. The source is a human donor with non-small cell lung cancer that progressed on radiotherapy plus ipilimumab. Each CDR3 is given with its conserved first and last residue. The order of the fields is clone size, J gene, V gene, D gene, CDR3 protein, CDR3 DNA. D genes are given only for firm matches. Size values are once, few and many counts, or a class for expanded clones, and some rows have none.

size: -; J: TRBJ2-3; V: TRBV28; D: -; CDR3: CASSPTGRTDTQYF; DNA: TGTGCCAGCAGTCCAACAGGGCGCACAGATACGCAGTATTTT
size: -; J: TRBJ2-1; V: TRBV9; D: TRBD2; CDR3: CASSVSPPGLANGEQFF; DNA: TGTGCCAGCAGCGTATCCCCCCCGGGACTAGCTAACGGGGAGCAGTTCTTC
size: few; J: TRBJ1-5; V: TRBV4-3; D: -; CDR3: CASSQDLWYTQHF; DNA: TGCGCCAGCAGCCAAGATCTGTGGTATACCCAGCATTTT
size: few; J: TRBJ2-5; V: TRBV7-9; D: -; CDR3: CASQGLEETQYF; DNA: TGTGCCAGCCAGGGTTTGGAAGAGACCCAGTACTTC
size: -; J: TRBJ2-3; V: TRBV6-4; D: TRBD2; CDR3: CASSGTSGGTDTQYF; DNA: TGTGCCAGCAGTGGGACTAGCGGGGGCACAGATACGCAGTATTTT
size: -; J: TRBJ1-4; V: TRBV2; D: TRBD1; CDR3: CASSVRTGVATNEKLFF; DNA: TGTGCCAGCAGTGTCAGGACAGGGGTTGCAACTAATGAAAAACTGTTTTTT
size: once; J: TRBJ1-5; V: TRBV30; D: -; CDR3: CAWSVRWDQPQHF; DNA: TGTGCCTGGAGTGTACGGTGGGATCAGCCCCAGCATTTT
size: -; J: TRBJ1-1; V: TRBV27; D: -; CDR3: CASSTRELMNTEAFF; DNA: TGTGCCAGCAGTACCCGGGAGCTAATGAACACTGAAGCTTTCTTT
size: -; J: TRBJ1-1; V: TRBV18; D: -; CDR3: CASSPRGARGTEAFF; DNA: TGTGCCAGCTCACCAAGAGGGGCTCGGGGTACTGAAGCTTTCTTT
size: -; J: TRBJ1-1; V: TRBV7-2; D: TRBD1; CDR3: CASSLEGTGYSEAFF; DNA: TGTGCCAGCAGCTTAGAGGGGACAGGGTATTCTGAAGCTTTCTTT
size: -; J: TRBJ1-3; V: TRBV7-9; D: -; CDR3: CASSPPLGPPGNTIYF; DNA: TGTGCCAGCAGCCCCCCTTTGGGACCTCCTGGAAACACCATATATTTT
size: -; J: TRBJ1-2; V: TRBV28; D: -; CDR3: CASSPPDSNPYGYTF; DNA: TGTGCCAGCAGTCCCCCTGACAGCAACCCGTATGGCTACACCTTC
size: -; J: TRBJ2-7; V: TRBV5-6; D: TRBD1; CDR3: CASSGAETGGNEQYF; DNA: TGTGCCAGCAGCGGTGCGGAGACAGGGGGAAACGAGCAGTACTTC
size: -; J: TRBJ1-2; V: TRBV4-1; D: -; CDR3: CASSLRRGSGGGYGYTF; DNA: TGCGCCAGCAGCCTCCGGAGAGGTAGCGGGGGCGGCTATGGCTACACCTTC
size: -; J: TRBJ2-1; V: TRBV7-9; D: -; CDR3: CASSVKGGGNNEQFF; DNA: TGTGCCAGCAGCGTCAAGGGGGGAGGGAACAATGAGCAGTTCTTC
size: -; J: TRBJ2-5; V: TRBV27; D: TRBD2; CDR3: CASSLIGGSGSETQYF; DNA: TGTGCCAGCAGTTTGATCGGGGGTAGCGGGAGTGAGACCCAGTACTTC
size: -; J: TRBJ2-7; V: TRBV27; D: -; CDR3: CASSSGGHYEQYF; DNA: TGTGCCAGCAGTTCTGGGGGACACTACGAGCAGTACTTC
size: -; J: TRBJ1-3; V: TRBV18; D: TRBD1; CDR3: CASSPWTGRSGNTIYF; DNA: TGTGCCAGCTCCCCCTGGACAGGTCGCTCTGGAAACACCATATATTTT
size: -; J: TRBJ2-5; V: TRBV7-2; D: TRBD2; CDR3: CASSPGLAGGPYQETQYF; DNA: TGTGCCAGCAGCCCTGGACTAGCGGGAGGGCCGTACCAAGAGACCCAGTACTTC
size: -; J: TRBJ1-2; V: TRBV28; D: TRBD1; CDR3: CASSLGGQGQGGYTF; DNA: TGTGCCAGCAGTTTGGGCGGACAGGGCCAGGGAGGCTACACCTTC
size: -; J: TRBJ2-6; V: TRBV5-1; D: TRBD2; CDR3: CASSLGWASGLSGANVLTF; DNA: TGCGCCAGCAGCTTGGGGTGGGCTAGCGGCCTCTCTGGGGCCAACGTCCTGACTTTC
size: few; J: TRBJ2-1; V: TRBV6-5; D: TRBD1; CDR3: CASSGQGNEQFF; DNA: TGTGCCAGCAGCGGACAGGGAAATGAGCAGTTCTTC
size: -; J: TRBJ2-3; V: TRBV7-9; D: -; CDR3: CASSPPSVHEPDTQYF; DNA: TGTGCCAGCAGCCCCCCCTCGGTCCATGAGCCAGATACGCAGTATTTT
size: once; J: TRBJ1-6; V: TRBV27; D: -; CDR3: CASWGRGVSPLHF; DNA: TGTGCCAGTTGGGGCCGGGGGGTTTCGCCCCTCCACTTT
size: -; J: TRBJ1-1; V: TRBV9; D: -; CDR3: CASSPQSQGTNTEAFF; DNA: TGTGCCAGCAGCCCCCAATCCCAGGGGACGAACACTGAAGCTTTCTTT
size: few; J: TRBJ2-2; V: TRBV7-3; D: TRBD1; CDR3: CASRMGTGRTGELFF; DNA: TGTGCCAGCAGGATGGGGACAGGGAGAACCGGGGAGCTGTTTTTT
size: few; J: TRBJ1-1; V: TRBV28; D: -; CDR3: CASNKFGEAFF; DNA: TGTGCCAGCAACAAATTCGGGGAGGCTTTCTTT
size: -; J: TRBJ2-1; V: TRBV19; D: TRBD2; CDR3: CASSISSGGYNEQFF; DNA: TGTGCCAGTAGTATCTCTAGCGGGGGCTACAATGAGCAGTTCTTC
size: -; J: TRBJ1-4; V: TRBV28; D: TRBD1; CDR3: CASARTGSIPTNEKLFF; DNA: TGTGCCAGCGCGAGGACAGGGAGTATACCAACTAATGAAAAACTGTTTTTT
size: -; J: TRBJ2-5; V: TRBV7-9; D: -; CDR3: CASSLRGTETQYF; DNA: TGTGCCAGCAGCTTAAGGGGAACGGAGACCCAGTACTTC
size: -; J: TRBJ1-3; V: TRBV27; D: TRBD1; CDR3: CASSLLAGGFGNTIYF; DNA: TGTGCCAGCAGTTTACTAGCAGGGGGCTTTGGAAACACCATATATTTT
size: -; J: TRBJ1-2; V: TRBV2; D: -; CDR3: CASSNQGSDGYTF; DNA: TGTGCCAGCAGTAACCAGGGGAGTGATGGCTACACCTTC
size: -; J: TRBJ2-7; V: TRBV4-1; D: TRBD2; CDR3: CASSQAPSGSIYEQYF; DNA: TGCGCCAGCAGCCAAGCCCCTAGCGGGTCCATCTACGAGCAGTACTTC
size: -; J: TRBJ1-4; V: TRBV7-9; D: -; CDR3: CASSFGFPEFSTNEKLFF; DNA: TGTGCCAGCAGCTTCGGGTTTCCCGAATTCTCAACTAATGAAAAACTGTTTTTT
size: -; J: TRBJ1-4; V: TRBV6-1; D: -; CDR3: CASSPREVGEKLFF; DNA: TGTGCCAGCAGCCCCAGGGAAGTTGGCGAAAAACTGTTTTTT
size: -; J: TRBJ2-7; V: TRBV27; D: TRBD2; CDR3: CASSLSRGIYEQYF; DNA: TGTGCCAGCAGTTTATCGCGGGGGATCTACGAGCAGTACTTC
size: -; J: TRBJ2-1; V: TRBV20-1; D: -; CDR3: CSASGWHEQFF; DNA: TGCAGTGCTAGCGGGTGGCATGAGCAGTTCTTC
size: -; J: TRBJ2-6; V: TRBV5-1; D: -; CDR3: CASSLETSGANVLTF; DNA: TGCGCCAGCAGCTTGGAGACCTCTGGGGCCAACGTCCTGACTTTC
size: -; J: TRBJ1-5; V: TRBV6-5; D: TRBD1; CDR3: CASIETGPNQPQHF; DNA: TGTGCCAGCATCGAGACAGGGCCAAATCAGCCCCAGCATTTT
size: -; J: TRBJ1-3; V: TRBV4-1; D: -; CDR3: CASSLVGVAISGNTIYF; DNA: TGCGCCAGCAGCCTTGTTGGAGTCGCGATCTCTGGAAACACCATATATTTT
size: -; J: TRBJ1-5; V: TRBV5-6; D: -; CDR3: CASSLGGTQPQHF; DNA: TGTGCCAGCAGCTTAGGGGGAACTCAGCCCCAGCATTTT
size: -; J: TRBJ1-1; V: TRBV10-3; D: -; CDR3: CAIGTAMNTEAFF; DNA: TGTGCCATCGGGACGGCCATGAACACTGAAGCTTTCTTT
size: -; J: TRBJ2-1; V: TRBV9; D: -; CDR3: CASSVANEQFF; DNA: TGTGCCAGCAGCGTAGCTAATGAGCAGTTCTTC
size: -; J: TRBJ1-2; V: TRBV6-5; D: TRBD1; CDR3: CASSYAPTGVQGGYTF; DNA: TGTGCCAGCAGTTACGCACCGACAGGGGTCCAGGGCGGCTACACCTTC
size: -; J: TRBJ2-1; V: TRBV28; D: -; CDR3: CASRVPSSVYNEQFF; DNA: TGTGCCAGCCGGGTCCCATCTAGCGTCTACAATGAGCAGTTCTTC
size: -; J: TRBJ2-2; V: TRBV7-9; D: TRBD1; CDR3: CASSSGTGEDTGELFF; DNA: TGTGCCAGCAGCTCCGGGACAGGGGAGGACACCGGGGAGCTGTTTTTT
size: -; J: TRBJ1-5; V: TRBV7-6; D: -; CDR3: CASSSINGPLQPQHF; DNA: TGTGCCAGCAGCTCAATTAATGGGCCTTTACAGCCCCAGCATTTT
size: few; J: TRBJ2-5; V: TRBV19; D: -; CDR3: CASRQSGETQYF; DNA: TGTGCCAGCAGACAGTCCGGGGAGACCCAGTACTTC
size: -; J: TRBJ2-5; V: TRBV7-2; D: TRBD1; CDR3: CASSPGQGLTQYF; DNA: TGTGCCAGCAGCCCGGGACAGGGTTTGACCCAGTACTTC
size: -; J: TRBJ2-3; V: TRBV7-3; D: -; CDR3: CASSLRGDGRPGDTQYF; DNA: TGTGCCAGCAGCTTAAGGGGGGACGGGCGGCCAGGGGATACGCAGTATTTT
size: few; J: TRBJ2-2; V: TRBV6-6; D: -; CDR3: CASSTGPYGELFF; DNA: TGTGCCAGCAGCACAGGGCCTTACGGGGAGCTGTTTTTT
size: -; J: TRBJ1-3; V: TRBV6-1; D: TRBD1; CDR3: CASSPRQGLWDTIYF; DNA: TGTGCCAGCAGTCCCCGACAGGGTTTGTGGGACACCATATATTTT
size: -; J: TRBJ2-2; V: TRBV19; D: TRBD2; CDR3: CASSIRGRGGTGELFF; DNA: TGTGCCAGTAGTATCCGTGGGAGGGGCGGAACCGGGGAGCTGTTTTTT
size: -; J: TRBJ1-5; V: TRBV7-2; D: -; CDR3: CASSSDGHSNQPQHF; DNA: TGTGCCAGCAGTTCGGACGGACATAGCAATCAGCCCCAGCATTTT